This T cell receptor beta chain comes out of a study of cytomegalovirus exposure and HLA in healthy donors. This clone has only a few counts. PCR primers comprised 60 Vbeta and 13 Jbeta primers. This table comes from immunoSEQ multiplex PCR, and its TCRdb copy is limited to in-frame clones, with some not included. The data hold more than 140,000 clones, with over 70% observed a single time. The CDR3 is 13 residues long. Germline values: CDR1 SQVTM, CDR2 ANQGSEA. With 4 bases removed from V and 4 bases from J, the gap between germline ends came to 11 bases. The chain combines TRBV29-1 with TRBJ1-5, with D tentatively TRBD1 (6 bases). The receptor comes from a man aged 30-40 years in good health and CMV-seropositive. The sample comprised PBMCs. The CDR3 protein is CSVGQGWNQPQHF. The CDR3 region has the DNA TGCAGCGTTGGGCAGGGGTGGAATCAGCCCCAGCATTTT.